This passage covers 9 T cell receptor beta chains from one sample sequenced in a study of Ad26.COV2.S vaccination and SARS-CoV-2 variants. Treatment: roughly 20 received Ad26.COV2.S at low or high dose, single or two shots; roughly five received placebo; per-sample allocation not given. Specimens were obtained on day 63 following the first vaccine or placebo injection. Clones were read by immunoSEQ multiplex PCR, and TCRdb kept only the in-frame ones, dropping some. Seen here are about 350,000 clones, roughly nine tenths observed once, and the top ten hold 6.4%. The sample consisted of peripheral blood, taken in a trial of Ad26.COV2.S vaccine versus placebo. These receptors were collected from a person between 18 and 59 years old who received the Ad26.COV2.S COVID-19 vaccine or a placebo.

The V gene is TRBV11-3, the J gene TRBJ2-2; maybe TRBD2 (6 bases). This CDR3 is 13 amino acids long. CDR1 SGHNT and CDR2 YENEEA come from the germline V gene. Trimming stripped 8 bases from V and 5 bases from J, with 12 bases between. The CDR3 DNA reads as TGTGCCAGCGGGGGACTCAAAACCGGGGAGCTGTTTTTT. The encoded protein is CASGGLKTGELFF.

The chain combines TRBV5-1 with TRBJ2-7; TRBD2 might be the D (6 bases). V gave up 4 bases and J gave up 4 bases, with 21 bases separating them. Per the germline V gene, CDR1 is SGHRS and CDR2 is YFSETQ. This CDR3 has 16 amino acids. The CDR3 DNA sequence: TGCGCCAGCAGCCCAATGGGGGGTGGTGCCGGGTACGAGCAGTACTTC. As protein: CASSPMGGGAGYEQYF.

The chain recombines TRBV5-1 with TRBJ2-6; 9 bases fit TRBD1. This CDR3 spans 17 amino acids. The J segment lost 1 base and the V segment lost 8 bases, leaving 10 bases of the junction unmatched. The germline CDR1 and CDR2 sequences are SGHRS and YFSETQ. The CDR3: CASAQGAIGSGANVLTF. The CDR3 DNA sequence: TGCGCCAGTGCACAGGGGGCGATAGGTTCTGGGGCCAACGTCCTGACTTTC.

The CDR3 protein is CASSQGGNEQYF. The DNA for the CDR3 is TGTGCCAGCAGCCAGGGGGGGAACGAGCAGTACTTC. The chain uses TRBV3-1 (or the pseudogene TRBV3-2) and TRBJ2-7; 7 positions agree with TRBD2. Unmatched junction bases numbered 1, after V lost 3 bases and J lost 5 bases. In germline, CDR1 is LGHDT, CDR2 YNNKEL (reference sequence). This CDR3 region has 12 residues.

This chain connects TRBV6-5 to TRBJ2-3; 7 positions agree with TRBD1. CDR1 MNHEY and CDR2 SVGAGI come from the germline V gene. J lost 3 bases, V lost 7 bases, and 7 bases had no gene match. The CDR3 is 14 residues long. The CDR3 protein is CASNKPTGTDTQYF. DNA for the CDR3: TGTGCCAGCAACAAGCCGACAGGGACAGATACGCAGTATTTT.

CDR3 loop: CASRPSDEETQYF. The CDR3 DNA follows: TGTGCCAGCAGACCCTCCGATGAGGAGACCCAGTACTTC. The chain couples TRBV12-3 or TRBV12-4 to TRBJ2-5, with D hard to call. Trimming cost V 6 bases and J 5 bases, with 13 bases left between them. This CDR3 comprises 13 residues.

The V call is TRBV2, the J call TRBJ1-5, with D unresolved. V lost 1 base and J 2 bases, leaving 12 bases between the germline ends. The CDR3 is made up of 16 amino acids. The germline CDR1 and CDR2 sequences are SNHLY and FYNNEI. In DNA form, the CDR3 reads TGTGCCAGCAGTGAAGGGGGTCTTAACGGCAATCAGCCCCAGCATTTT. Its protein product is CASSEGGLNGNQPQHF.

With respect to this clone: The same CDR3 also results from other DNA sequences found in this sample. The rearrangement joins TRBV7-2 to TRBJ2-1, with D unclear. Trimming stripped 5 bases from V and 3 bases from J, with 5 bases between. The V gene's germline CDR1 is SGHTA and CDR2 FQGNSA. The CDR3 totals 12 residues. In DNA form, the CDR3 reads TGTGCCAGCAGCCCCGGCTACAATGAGCAGTTCTTC. This gives the protein CASSPGYNEQFF.

The V and J genes are TRBV18 and TRBJ2-1; TRBD1 agrees at 7 bases. Germline loops: CDR1 KGHSH, CDR2 LQKENI. V dropped 6 bases and J dropped 4; count of bases not matched to a gene: 6. This CDR3 spans 14 amino acids. The CDR3 region is CASSGTDKYNEQFF. The DNA for the CDR3 is TGTGCCAGCTCGGGGACAGATAAGTACAATGAGCAGTTCTTC.